What follows are 17 T cell receptor beta chains derived from one specimen sequenced in a study of cytomegalovirus exposure and HLA in healthy donors (dated by TCRdb to 2016 to 2017). Library construction relied on the immunoSEQ multiplex PCR assay. For the multiplex PCR, a mixture combining 60 forward primers for TCR Vbeta segments and 13 reverse primers for TCR Jbeta segments was used. TCRdb took this table from immuneACCESS and kept in-frame rearrangements with V and J called. Such tables lack part of the clones; where checked against another copy, unresolved V genes explain under half of the gap, and the rest is unexplained. The sample table records about 200,000 clones; 87% of these occur just once. The ten largest account for over 1% of the sample. The sequenced sample was PBMCs. Every receptor here comes from a man younger than 45 in good health and CMV-seronegative.

This clone was detected only once. This chain joins TRBV7-8 and TRBJ1-1, with TRBD1 identical over 10 bases. The CDR3 has 21 residues. The V gene's germline CDR1 is SGHVS and CDR2 FQNEAQ. The trim removed 5 bases at V and 3 bases at J, leaving 24 bases unmatched. The CDR3 loop reads CASSLHRPGQGPAGLYTEAFF. The CDR3 bases are TGTGCCAGCAGCCTACACCGACCGGGACAGGGGCCCGCTGGTTTGTACACTGAAGCTTTCTTT.

The V and J genes are TRBV6-6 and TRBJ2-1; D is possibly TRBD2 (5 bases). The CDR3 has 15 residues. V was clipped by 0 bases and J by 4 bases, with 10 bases between them. Germline assignment: CDR1 MNHNY and CDR2 SVGAGI (reference sequence). CDR3 nucleotide sequence: TGTGCCAGCAGTTACTCGACGAGCGGATACAATGAGCAGTTCTTC. It yields the protein CASSYSTSGYNEQFF.

The chain has TRBV2 and TRBJ1-2, with D perhaps TRBD1 (5 bases). CDR3 length equals 16 residues. The ends were cut back, 2 bases at V and 0 bases at J, with 13 bases in the middle. Looked up from germline, CDR1 is SNHLY and CDR2 is FYNNEI. CDR3 sequence reads: CASSEYRGLSNYGYTF. CDR3 nucleotides: TGTGCCAGCAGTGAATATAGGGGCTTATCTAACTATGGCTACACCTTC.

This clone was detected a few times. V and J are TRBV2 and TRBJ1-1; TRBD1 matches 7 bases. The CDR3 has 15 amino acids. Per the germline V gene, CDR1 is SNHLY and CDR2 is FYNNEI. Unmatched junction bases numbered 13, after V lost 10 bases and J lost 2 bases. The CDR3 bases are TGTGCCAAAACCACCCCTTGGACAGGCAACACTGAAGCTTTCTTT. This gives the protein CAKTTPWTGNTEAFF.

CDR3 sequence: CASSGDRGQSGELFF. The CDR3 region has the DNA TGTGCCAGCAGTGGGGACAGGGGGCAGTCCGGGGAGCTGTTTTTT. The V call is TRBV25-1, the J call TRBJ2-2; 12 nucleotides agree with TRBD1. The germline gives CDR1 MGHDK, CDR2 SYGVNS. Trimming took 4 bases from V and 6 from J; bases not matched to a gene: 3. This CDR3 has 15 residues.

The chain recombines TRBV7-9 with TRBJ2-3; 8 bases are shared with TRBD1. The trim removed 2 bases at V and 3 bases at J, leaving 7 bases unmatched. The CDR3 consists of 16 residues. CDR1 is SEHNR and CDR2 is FQNEAQ in the germline V gene (reference sequence). The CDR3 loop reads CASSLLEGDRTDTQYF. The CDR3, as DNA: TGTGCCAGCAGCTTACTGGAAGGGGACAGGACAGATACGCAGTATTTT.

J is TRBJ1-4 and V is TRBV28; weak D call: TRBD1 (5 bases). This CDR3 contains 11 residues. With 8 bases removed from V and 12 bases from J, the gap between germline ends came to 13 bases. Germline values: CDR1 MDHEN, CDR2 SYDVKM. The CDR3, as DNA: TGTGCCAGCGGGACGGGGAGGCAACTGTTTTTT. This sequence encodes CASGTGRQLFF.

This chain joins TRBV30 and TRBJ2-7; 8 bases agree with TRBD2. Germline V gene sequence: CDR1 GTSNPN, CDR2 SVGIG (reference sequence). The CDR3 is 11 residues long. V shed 8 bases and J 7 bases; nucleotides not matched to a gene: 7. The CDR3 nucleotides are TGTGCCCGGGGGGGAGGGAATGAGCAGTACTTC. Its protein product is CARGGGNEQYF.

This clone was observed a few times. This chain joins TRBV19 and TRBJ2-7; D perhaps matches TRBD2 (6 bases). Trimming removed 1 base from V and 7 bases from J, with 11 bases in between. Germline V gives CDR1 LNHDA, CDR2 SQIVND (reference sequence). CDR3 size: 13 residues. The CDR3 bases are TGTGCCAGTAGTATAGGGGATCGGGAGGAGCAGTACTTC. It encodes CASSIGDREEQYF.

The chain employs TRBV7-9 and TRBJ1-4; 8 bases line up with TRBD1. This CDR3 is 16 amino acids long. Germline V gene data show CDR1 as SEHNR and CDR2 as FQNEAQ (reference sequence). After removal of 5 bases from V and 0 bases from J, the junction contained 5 bases not matched to a gene. The CDR3 nucleotides read TGTGCCAGCAGCATAGGGACAGGTGCAACTAATGAAAAACTGTTTTTT. It encodes CASSIGTGATNEKLFF. The complete variable domain, with remaining parts taken from reference TRBV7-9 and TRBJ1-4, reads DTGVSQNPRHKITKRGQNVTFRCDPISEHNRLYWYRQTLGQGPEFLTYFQNEAQLEKSRLLSDRFSAERPKGSFSTLEIQRTEQGDSAMYLCASSIGTGATNEKLFFGSGTQLSVL.

V gene TRBV2 combines with J gene TRBJ1-2; D remains unclear. This CDR3 comprises 15 residues. Germline V gene data show CDR1 as SNHLY and CDR2 as FYNNEI. V was trimmed by 0 bases and J by 6 bases, leaving 14 bases between them. The CDR3: CASSEALGSRNGYTF. CDR3 nucleotide sequence: TGTGCCAGCAGTGAAGCATTGGGGAGTAGGAATGGCTACACCTTC.

In the case of this clone: At one end, the junction sequence differs from germline, possibly due to a read error. V is TRBV7-9 and J is TRBJ2-1; 11 bases agree with TRBD2. This CDR3 is built from 18 residues. Germline loops: CDR1 SEHNR, CDR2 FQNEAQ (reference sequence). The CDR3 bases are TGTTCCAGCAGCTTTAGGCTAGCGGGAGGCCGCTCCTACAATGAGCAGTTCTTC. Amino acids: CSSSFRLAGGRSYNEQFF.

J is TRBJ1-5 and V is TRBV6-5; TRBD1 agrees at 9 bases. CDR1 and CDR2 from the germline V gene are MNHEY and SVGAGI. The CDR3 totals 15 residues. V lost 6 bases to trimming and J lost 2 bases; unmatched junction nucleotides: 5. The CDR3 loop is CASRRDRGGNQPQHF. In nucleotides, the CDR3 is TGTGCCAGCAGACGCGACAGGGGGGGCAATCAGCCCCAGCATTTT.

The gene calls are TRBV27 and TRBJ2-5, with 7 bases matching TRBD2. Germline CDR1 reads MNHEY; CDR2 reads SMNVEV (reference sequence). The CDR3 extends over 13 amino acids. CDR3 region: CYSIERGQETQYF. DNA of the CDR3: TGTTATTCAATTGAGCGGGGACAAGAGACCCAGTACTTC.

V usage is TRBV6-1 and J usage is TRBJ2-7; weak D call: TRBD1 (6 bases). V was cut by 7 bases and J by 3 bases, with 16 bases left in between. The germline gives CDR1 MNHNS, CDR2 SASEGT. CDR3 length equals 14 residues. The CDR3 spells CASKAGATNYEQYF. CDR3 bases: TGTGCCAGCAAGGCAGGGGCCACTAACTACGAGCAGTACTTC.

This rearrangement joins TRBV11-3 to TRBJ2-1, with D possibly TRBD2 on 6 matching bases. V lost 5 bases and J lost 5, with 16 bases in between. The CDR3 is 15 amino acids. Germline lookup yields CDR1 SGHNT and CDR2 YENEEA. The CDR3 DNA reads as TGTGCCAGCAGCGTCTTTGGGGGAGGAAACAATGAGCAGTTCTTC. Translating gives CASSVFGGGNNEQFF. Complete variable domain (other parts from reference TRBV11-3 and TRBJ2-1): EAGVVQSPRYKIIEKKQPVAFWCNPISGHNTLYWYLQNLGQGPELLIRYENEEAVDDSQLPKDRFSAERLKGVDSTLKIQPAELGDSAVYLCASSVFGGGNNEQFFGPGTRLTVL.

This chain joins TRBV5-1 and TRBJ2-7; TRBD2 might be the D (6 bases). The CDR3 sequence is 13 residues long. V dropped 3 bases and J dropped 3 bases, with 10 bases sitting between them. The germline V gene has CDR1 SGHRS and CDR2 YFSETQ. The CDR3 protein is CASSWGVDYEQYF. The CDR3 DNA is TGCGCCAGCAGCTGGGGGGTCGACTACGAGCAGTACTTC.